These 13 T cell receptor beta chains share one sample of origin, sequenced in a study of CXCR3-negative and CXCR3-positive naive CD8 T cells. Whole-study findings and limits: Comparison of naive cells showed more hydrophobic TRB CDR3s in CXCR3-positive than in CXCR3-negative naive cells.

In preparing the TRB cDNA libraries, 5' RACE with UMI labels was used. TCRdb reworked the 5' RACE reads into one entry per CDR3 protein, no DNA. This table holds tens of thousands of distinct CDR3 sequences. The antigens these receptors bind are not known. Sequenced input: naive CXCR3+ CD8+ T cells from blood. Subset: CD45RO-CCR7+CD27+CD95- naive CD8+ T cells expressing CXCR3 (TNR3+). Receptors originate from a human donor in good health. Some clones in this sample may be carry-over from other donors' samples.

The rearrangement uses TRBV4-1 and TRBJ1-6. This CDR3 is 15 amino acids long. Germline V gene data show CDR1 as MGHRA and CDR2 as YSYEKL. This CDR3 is CASSSEVPYNSPLHF.

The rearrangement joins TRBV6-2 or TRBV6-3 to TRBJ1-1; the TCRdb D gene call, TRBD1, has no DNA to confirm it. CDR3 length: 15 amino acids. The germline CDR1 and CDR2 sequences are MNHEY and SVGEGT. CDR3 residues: CASSERQIIGTEAFF.

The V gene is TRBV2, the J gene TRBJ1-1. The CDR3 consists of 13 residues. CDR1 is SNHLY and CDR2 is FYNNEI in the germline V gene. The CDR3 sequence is CASSELGETEAFF.

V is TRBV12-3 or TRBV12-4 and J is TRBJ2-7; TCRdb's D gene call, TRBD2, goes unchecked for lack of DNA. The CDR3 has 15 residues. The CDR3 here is CASSLVEGSLYEQYF.

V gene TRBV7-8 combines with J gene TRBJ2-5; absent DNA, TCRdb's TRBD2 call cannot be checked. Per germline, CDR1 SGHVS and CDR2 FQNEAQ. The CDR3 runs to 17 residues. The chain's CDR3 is CASSILAGGGLPETQYF.

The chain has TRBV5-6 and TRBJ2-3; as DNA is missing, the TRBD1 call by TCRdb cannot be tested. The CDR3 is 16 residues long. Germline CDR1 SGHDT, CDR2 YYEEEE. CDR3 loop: CASSLYPGSEADTQYF.

This chain's CDR3 is CASSQGVLKADTQYF. The chain employs TRBV14 and TRBJ2-3. Germline assignment: CDR1 SGHDN and CDR2 FVKESK. The CDR3 totals 15 residues.

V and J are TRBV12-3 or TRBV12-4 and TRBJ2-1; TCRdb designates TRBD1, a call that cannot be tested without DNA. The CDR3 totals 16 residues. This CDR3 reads CASSIPGQTIVNEQFF.

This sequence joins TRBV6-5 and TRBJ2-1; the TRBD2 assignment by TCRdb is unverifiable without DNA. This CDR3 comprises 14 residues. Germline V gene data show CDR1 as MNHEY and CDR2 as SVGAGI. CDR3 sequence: CASTVREGRNEQFF.

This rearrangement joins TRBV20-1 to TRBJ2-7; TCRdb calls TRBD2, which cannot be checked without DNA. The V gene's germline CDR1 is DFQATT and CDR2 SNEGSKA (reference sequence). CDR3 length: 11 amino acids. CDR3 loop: CSAKEGGEQYF.

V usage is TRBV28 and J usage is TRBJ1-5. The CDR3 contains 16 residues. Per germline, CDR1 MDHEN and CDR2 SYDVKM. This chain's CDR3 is CASSLGSNFHNQPQHF.

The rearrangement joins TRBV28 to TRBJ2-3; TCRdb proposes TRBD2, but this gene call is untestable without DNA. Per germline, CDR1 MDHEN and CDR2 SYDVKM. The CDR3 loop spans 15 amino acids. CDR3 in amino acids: CASSLGGKSTDTQYF.

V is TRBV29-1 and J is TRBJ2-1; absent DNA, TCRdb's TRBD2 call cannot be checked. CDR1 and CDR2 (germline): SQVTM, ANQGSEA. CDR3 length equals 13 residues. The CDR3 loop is CSVTGGPLNEQFF.